The T cell receptor (beta chain) described here comes from a study of cytotoxic CD8 clonotypes in ibrutinib-treated CLL. At the level of the study: Patients gave response samples after a median 12 months of treatment, range 6 to 36.

The data were produced by immunoSEQ multiplex PCR, yet TCRdb's version contains in-frame clones alone and is incomplete. This table holds around 41,000 clones, roughly two thirds found once. The CDR3 length is 17 residues. Losses at the gene ends were 0 bases for V and 2 bases for J; bases not matched to a gene: 10. In germline, CDR1 is MGHRA, CDR2 YSYEKL. This material consisted of PBMCs, taken at disease progression, from a patient treated with ibrutinib. This sequence joins TRBV4-1 and TRBJ2-7, with 7 bases aligning to TRBD2. The clonotype comes from a human donor with chronic lymphocytic leukemia. The CDR3 coding sequence is TGCGCCAGCAGCCAAGATCAATTTGGGGGAGGGCCCTACGAGCAGTACTTC. Protein product: CASSQDQFGGGPYEQYF.